This T cell receptor beta chain emerged from a study of Ad26.COV2.S vaccination and SARS-CoV-2 variants. Data came from immunoSEQ multiplex PCR; TCRdb stores just in-frame clones and leaves some out. The sample has roughly 500,000 clones, 89% seen once; the top ten hold over 2%. Stated treatment: 15 to 20 received Ad26.COV2.S at low or high dose, single or two shots; 5 received placebo; per-sample allocation not given. The samples were gathered on day 63 after the first injection of vaccine or placebo. Trimming removed 7 bases at V and 7 bases at J, with 13 bases between. The CDR3 runs 13 residues. The germline CDR1 and CDR2 sequences are KGHSH and LQKENI.

The chain links TRBV18 to TRBJ1-4; TRBD1 might be the D (5 bases). The sequencing here drew on peripheral blood, taken in a trial of Ad26.COV2.S vaccine versus placebo. The source is a person aged 18-60 years who received the Ad26.COV2.S COVID-19 vaccine or a placebo. CDR3 region: CASFADRTEKLFF. The DNA of the CDR3 is TGTGCCAGCTTCGCCGACAGAACTGAAAAACTGTTTTTT.